This note documents a single T cell receptor (beta chain) sequence. Antigen specificity is unknown. Using its own MiXCR run on the 5' RACE reads, TCRdb lists one record per CDR3 protein. The table includes under 150,000 distinct CDR3 sequences, about a fifth detected once. The sample belongs to a study of T-cell memory formation after mild COVID-19. Whole-study findings and limits: Pre-infection memory contained some responding clones, which suggested that cross-reactive memory had joined. Clones from the second wave (peaking day 37) had unconfirmed SARS-CoV-2 specificity.

Specimen: PBMCs or a T cell subset sorted from them (not recorded which). The receptor comes from a man in his late teens or twenties who had mild COVID-19 (a few samples of this study predate the infection). Cell type and time point are not known.

The chain's CDR3 is CASSWFAGELFF. In DNA form, the CDR3 reads TGTGCCAGCAGTTGGTTCGCCGGGGAGCTGTTTTTT. The gene calls are TRBV6-5 and TRBJ2-2; no clear D. The CDR3 length is 12 residues. Germline V gene lookup returns CDR1 MNHEY and CDR2 SVGAGI. V dropped 4 bases and J dropped 6 bases, with 6 bases sitting between them.